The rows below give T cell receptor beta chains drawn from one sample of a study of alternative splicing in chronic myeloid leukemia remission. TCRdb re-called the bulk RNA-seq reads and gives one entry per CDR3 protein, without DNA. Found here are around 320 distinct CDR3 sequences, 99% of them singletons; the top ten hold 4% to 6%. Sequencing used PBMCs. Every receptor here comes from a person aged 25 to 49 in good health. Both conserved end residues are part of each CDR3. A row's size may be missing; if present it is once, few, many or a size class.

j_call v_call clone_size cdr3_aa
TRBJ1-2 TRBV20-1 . CSASNTNYGYTF
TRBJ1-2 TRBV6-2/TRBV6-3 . CASRTTGRGYGYTF
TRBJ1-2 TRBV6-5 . CASSSPGGGYGYTF
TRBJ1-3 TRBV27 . CASSSSISGGPNTIYF
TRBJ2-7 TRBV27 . CASKNNRGPFYEQYF
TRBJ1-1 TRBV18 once CASSSTGADTEAFF
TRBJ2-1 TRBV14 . CASSQDIRPWEDNEQFF
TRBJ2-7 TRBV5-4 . CASSSVGDGSYEQYF
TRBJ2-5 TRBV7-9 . CASSDLAETQYF
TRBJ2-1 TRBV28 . CASSLLAGVGDEQFF
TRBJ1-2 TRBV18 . CASSGPVLGLGANYGYTF
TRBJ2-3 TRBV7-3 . CASSSDRGLRTDTQYF
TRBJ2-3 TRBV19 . CASQDRADTQYF
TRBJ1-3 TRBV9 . CASSPTPVSGNTIYF
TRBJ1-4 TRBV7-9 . CASSLWGQGDEKLFF
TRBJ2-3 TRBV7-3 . CASSLGYPTDTQYF
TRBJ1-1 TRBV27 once CASSFGDRGLRLAFF
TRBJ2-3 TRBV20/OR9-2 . CSARDKDTQYF
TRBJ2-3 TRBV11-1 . CASSFSGGRDTQYF
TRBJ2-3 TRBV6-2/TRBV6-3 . CASFTPRDPDGTDTQYF
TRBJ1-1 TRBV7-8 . CASSAGQGAGYMRTEAFF
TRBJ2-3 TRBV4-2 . CASSQGRDRGRTDTQYF
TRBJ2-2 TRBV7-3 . CASSLTYGTDTGELFF
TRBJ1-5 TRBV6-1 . CASSEGPANNQPQHF
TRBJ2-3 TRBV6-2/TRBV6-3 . CASSGGGAEDTQYF
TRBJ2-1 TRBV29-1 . CSVELYEHFF
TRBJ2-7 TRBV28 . CASSLSLGQGSYEQYF
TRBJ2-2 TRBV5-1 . CASSSATGGTGELFF
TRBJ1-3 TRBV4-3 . CASSQDPSGLPSGNTIYF
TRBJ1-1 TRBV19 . CASSISYQMNAEAFF
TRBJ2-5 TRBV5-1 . CASKIGQETQYF
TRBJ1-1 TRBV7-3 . CASSFRQGRAFF
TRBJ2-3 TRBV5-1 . CASRGQASTDTQYF